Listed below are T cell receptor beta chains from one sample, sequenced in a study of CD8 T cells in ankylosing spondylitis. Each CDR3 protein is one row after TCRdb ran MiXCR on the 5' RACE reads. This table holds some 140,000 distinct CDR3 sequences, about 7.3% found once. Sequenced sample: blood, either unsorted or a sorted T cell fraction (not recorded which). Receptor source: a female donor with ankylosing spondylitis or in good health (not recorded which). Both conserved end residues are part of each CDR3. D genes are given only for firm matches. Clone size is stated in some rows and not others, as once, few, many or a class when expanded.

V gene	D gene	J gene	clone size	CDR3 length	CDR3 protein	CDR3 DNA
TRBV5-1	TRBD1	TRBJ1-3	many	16	CASSLGQVSSGNTIYF	TGCGCCAGCAGCTTAGGACAGGTTTCCTCTGGAAACACCATATATTTT
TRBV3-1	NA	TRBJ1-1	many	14	CASSLGRRVTEAFF	TGTGCCAGCAGCCTCGGACGGAGGGTAACTGAAGCTTTCTTT
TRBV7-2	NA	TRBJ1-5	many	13	CASLGSLNQPQHF	TGTGCCAGCCTGGGATCGCTCAATCAGCCCCAGCATTTT
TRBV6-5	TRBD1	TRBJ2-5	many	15	CASSYYGTVQETQYF	TGTGCCAGCAGTTACTACGGGACAGTACAAGAGACCCAGTACTTC
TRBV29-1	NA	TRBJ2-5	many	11	CSVERQVGMDF	TGCAGCGTTGAACGCCAAGTGGGTATGGACTTC
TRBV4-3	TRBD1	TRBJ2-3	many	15	CASSQAGQWADTQYF	TGCGCCAGCAGCCAAGCGGGACAGTGGGCAGATACGCAGTATTTT
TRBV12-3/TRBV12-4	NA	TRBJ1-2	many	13	CASSLIANYGYTF	TGTGCCAGCAGTTTAATAGCTAACTATGGCTACACCTTC
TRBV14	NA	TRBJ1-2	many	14	CASSPIAGIYGYTF	TGTGCCAGCAGCCCTATTGCGGGGATCTATGGCTACACCTTC
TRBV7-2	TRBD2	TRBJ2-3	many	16	CASSTHPAGTTDTQYF	TGTGCCAGCAGCACCCACCCAGCGGGGACGACAGATACGCAGTATTTT
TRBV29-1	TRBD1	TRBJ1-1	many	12	CSVEGTGVEAFF	TGCAGCGTTGAAGGGACAGGGGTTGAAGCTTTCTTT
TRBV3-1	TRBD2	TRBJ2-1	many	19	CASSQDFFLAGGFNNEQFF	TGTGCCAGCAGCCAAGATTTTTTCCTAGCGGGGGGATTTAACAATGAGCAGTTCTTC
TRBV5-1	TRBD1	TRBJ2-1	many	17	CASSTRTGGSSYNEQFF	TGCGCCAGCAGCACAAGGACAGGGGGCAGTTCCTACAATGAGCAGTTCTTC
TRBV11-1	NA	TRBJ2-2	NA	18	CASSLKLGIFTNTGELFF	TGTGCCAGCAGCTTAAAATTGGGCATCTTTACGAACACCGGGGAGCTGTTTTTT
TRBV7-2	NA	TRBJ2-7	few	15	CASSLAGRPRDEQYF	TGTGCCAGCAGCTTAGCAGGCCGCCCTCGGGACGAGCAGTACTTC
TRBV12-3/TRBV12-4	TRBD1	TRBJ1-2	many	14	CASSLTRQGIGYTF	TGTGCCAGCAGTTTAACACGACAGGGAATTGGCTACACCTTC
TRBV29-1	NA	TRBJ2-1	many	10	CSGGHNEQFF	TGCAGCGGGGGTCACAATGAGCAGTTCTTC
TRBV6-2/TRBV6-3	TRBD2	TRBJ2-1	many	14	CASSYSSSAGGPIF	TGTGCCAGCAGTTACTCGAGCTCAGCGGGGGGGCCCATCTTC
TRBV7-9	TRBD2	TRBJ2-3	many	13	CASSGGGTDTQYF	TGTGCCAGCAGTGGCGGGGGGACAGATACGCAGTATTTT
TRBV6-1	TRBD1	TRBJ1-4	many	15	CASSFQRTGNEKLFF	TGTGCCAGCAGCTTTCAAAGGACAGGGAATGAAAAACTGTTTTTT
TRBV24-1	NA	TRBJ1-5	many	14	CATSAAGDNQPQHF	TGTGCCACCTCTGCGGCGGGAGACAATCAGCCCCAGCATTTT
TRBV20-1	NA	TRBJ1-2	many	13	CSVDDRPPYGYTF	TGCAGTGTTGACGACAGGCCACCCTATGGCTACACCTTC
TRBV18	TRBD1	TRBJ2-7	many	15	CASSIKGTGGNEQYF	TGTGCCAGCTCAATCAAAGGGACAGGGGGCAACGAGCAGTACTTC
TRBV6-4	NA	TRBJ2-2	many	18	CASPEGDSTLHNTGELFF	TGTGCCAGCCCTGAGGGGGATTCGACCCTGCATAACACCGGGGAGCTGTTTTTT
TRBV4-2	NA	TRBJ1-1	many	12	CASSQGQGLSFF	TGTGCCAGCAGCCAAGGGCAGGGCTTGTCTTTCTTT
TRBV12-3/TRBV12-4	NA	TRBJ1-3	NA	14	CASSSLVIGNTIYF	TGTGCCAGCAGTTCTCTCGTAATCGGAAACACCATATATTTT
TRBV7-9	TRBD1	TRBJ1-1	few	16	CASSLKPGQGRAEAFF	TGTGCCAGCAGCTTAAAGCCGGGACAGGGAAGGGCTGAAGCTTTCTTT
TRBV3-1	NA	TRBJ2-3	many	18	CASSQDRGRRTSTDTQYF	TGTGCCAGCAGCCAAGATCGGGGAAGGCGGACTAGCACAGATACGCAGTATTTT
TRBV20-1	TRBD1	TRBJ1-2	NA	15	CSAPEAQGANYGYTF	TGCAGTGCTCCTGAGGCACAGGGGGCAAACTATGGCTACACCTTC
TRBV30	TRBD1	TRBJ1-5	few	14	CAWSGQGWGVPQHF	TGTGCCTGGAGTGGACAGGGCTGGGGGGTGCCCCAGCATTTT
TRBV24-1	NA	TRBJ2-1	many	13	CATSDLMRGEQFF	TGTGCCACCAGTGATTTGATGAGGGGTGAGCAGTTCTTC
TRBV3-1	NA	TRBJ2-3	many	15	CASSQGRVSTDTQYF	TGTGCCAGCAGCCAAGGAAGGGTGAGCACAGATACGCAGTATTTT
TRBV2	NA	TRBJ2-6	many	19	CASSGGSGTITSGANVLTF	TGTGCCAGCAGTGGGGGCTCGGGGACAATTACATCTGGGGCCAACGTCCTGACTTTC
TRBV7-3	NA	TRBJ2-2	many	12	CASSSRTGELFF	TGTGCCAGCAGCTCCCGAACCGGGGAGCTGTTTTTT
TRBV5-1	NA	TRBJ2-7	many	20	CASSLALPSDNPMGAYEQYF	TGCGCCAGCAGCTTGGCCCTCCCCTCCGACAACCCGATGGGAGCCTACGAGCAGTACTTC
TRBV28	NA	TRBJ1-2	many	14	CASSKGDKGYGYTF	TGTGCCAGCTCCAAAGGAGATAAGGGGTATGGCTACACCTTC
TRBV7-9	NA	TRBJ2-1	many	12	CASSLRVNEQFF	TGTGCCAGCAGCTTACGGGTCAATGAGCAGTTCTTC
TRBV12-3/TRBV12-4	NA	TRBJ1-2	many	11	CASSFPYGYTF	TGTGCCAGCAGCTTTCCCTATGGCTACACCTTC